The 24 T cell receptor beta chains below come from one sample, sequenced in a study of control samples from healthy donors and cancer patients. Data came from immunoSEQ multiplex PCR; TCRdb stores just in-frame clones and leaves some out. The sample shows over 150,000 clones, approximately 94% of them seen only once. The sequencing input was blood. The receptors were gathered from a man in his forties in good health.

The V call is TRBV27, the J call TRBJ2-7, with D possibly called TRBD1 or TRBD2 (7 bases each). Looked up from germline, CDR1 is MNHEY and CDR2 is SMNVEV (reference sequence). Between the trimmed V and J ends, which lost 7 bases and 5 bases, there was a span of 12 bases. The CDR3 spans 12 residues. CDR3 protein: CASTAGGDEQYF. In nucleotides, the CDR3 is TGTGCCAGCACGGCAGGGGGGGACGAGCAGTACTTC.

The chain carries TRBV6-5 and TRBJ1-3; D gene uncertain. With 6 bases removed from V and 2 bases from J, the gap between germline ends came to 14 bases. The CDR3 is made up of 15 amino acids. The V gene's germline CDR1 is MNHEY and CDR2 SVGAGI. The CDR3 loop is CASRLQRFAGNTIYF. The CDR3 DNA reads TGTGCCAGCAGACTGCAGCGATTCGCTGGAAACACCATATATTTT.

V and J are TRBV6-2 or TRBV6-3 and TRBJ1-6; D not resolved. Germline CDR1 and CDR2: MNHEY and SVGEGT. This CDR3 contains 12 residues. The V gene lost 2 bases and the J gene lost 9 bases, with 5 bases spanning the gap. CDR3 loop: CASSYRSSPLHF. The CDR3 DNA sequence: TGTGCCAGCAGTTACCGGTCTTCACCCCTCCACTTT.

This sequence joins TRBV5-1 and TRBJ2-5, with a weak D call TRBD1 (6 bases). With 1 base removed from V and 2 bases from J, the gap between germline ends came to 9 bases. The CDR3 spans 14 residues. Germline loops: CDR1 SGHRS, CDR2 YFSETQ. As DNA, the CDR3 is TGCGCCAGCAGCTTGTCGGGGACACAAGAGACCCAGTACTTC. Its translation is CASSLSGTQETQYF.

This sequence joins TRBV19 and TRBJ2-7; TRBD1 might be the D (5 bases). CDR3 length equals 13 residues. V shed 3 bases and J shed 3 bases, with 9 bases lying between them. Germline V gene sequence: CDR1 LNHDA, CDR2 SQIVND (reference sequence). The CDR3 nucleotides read TGTGCCAGTAGTATGGGGCAGCTCTACGAGCAGTACTTC. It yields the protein CASSMGQLYEQYF.

CDR3 sequence reads: CASSEASGGAPDTQYF. The DNA of the CDR3 is TGTGCCAGCAGTGAGGCTAGCGGGGGGGCTCCAGATACGCAGTATTTT. V is TRBV6-1 and J is TRBJ2-3; the match to TRBD2 covers 12 bases. Per the germline V gene, CDR1 is MNHNS and CDR2 is SASEGT. The CDR3 length is 16 residues. V was pared by 3 bases and J by 4 bases, with 5 bases of the junction left unmatched.

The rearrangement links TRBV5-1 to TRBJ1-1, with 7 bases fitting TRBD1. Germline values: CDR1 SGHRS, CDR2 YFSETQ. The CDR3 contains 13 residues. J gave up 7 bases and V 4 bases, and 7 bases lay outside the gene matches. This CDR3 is CASSPSGQHEAFF. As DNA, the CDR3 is TGCGCCAGCAGCCCCTCGGGACAGCATGAAGCTTTCTTT.

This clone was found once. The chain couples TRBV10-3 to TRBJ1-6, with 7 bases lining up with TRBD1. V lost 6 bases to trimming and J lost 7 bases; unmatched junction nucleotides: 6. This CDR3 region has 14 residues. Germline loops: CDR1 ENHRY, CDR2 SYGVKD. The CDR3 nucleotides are TGTGCCATCAGGAGGGGACAGTCAAATTCACCCCTCCACTTT. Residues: CAIRRGQSNSPLHF.

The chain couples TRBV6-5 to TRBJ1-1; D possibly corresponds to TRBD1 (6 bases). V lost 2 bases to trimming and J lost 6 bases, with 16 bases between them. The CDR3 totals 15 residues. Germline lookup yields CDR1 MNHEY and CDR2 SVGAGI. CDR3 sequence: CASSYSSRGGPEAFF. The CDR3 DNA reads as TGTGCCAGCAGTTACAGCTCCAGGGGCGGCCCTGAAGCTTTCTTT.

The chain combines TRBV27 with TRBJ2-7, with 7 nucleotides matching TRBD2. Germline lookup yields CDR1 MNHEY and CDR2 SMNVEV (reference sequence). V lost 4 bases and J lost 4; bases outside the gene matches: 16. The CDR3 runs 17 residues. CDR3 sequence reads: CASSSHLGGKRGYEQYF. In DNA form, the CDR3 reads TGTGCCAGCAGTTCACACCTGGGGGGGAAGAGGGGTTACGAGCAGTACTTC.

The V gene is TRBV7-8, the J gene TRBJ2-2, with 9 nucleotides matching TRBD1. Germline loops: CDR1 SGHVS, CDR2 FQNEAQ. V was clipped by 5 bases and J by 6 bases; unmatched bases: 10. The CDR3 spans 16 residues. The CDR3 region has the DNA TGTGCCAGCAGCCTTCACAGGGGGCAGGGGGCCGGGGAGCTGTTTTTT. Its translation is CASSLHRGQGAGELFF.

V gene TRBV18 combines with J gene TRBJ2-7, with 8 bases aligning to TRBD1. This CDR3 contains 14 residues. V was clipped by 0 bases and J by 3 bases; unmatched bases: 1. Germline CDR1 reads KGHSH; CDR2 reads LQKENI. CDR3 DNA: TGTGCCAGCTCACCACCGGGACAGGACTACGAGCAGTACTTC. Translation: CASSPPGQDYEQYF.

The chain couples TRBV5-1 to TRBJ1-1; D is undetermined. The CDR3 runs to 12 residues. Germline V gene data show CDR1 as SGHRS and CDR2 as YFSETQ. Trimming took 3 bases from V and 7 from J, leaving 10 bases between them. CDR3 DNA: TGCGCCAGCAGCTCGACCGGGAGTGAAGCTTTCTTT. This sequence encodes CASSSTGSEAFF.

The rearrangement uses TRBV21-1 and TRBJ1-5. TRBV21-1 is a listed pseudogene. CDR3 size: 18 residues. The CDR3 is CASSKKLRGRLSNQPQHF. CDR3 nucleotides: TGTGCCAGCAGCAAAAAGTTGAGAGGGCGCCTTAGCAATCAGCCCCAGCATTTT.

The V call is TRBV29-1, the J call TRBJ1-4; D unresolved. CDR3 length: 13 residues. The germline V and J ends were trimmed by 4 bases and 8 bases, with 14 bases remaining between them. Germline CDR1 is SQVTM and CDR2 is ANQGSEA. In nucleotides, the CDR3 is TGCAGCGTTGCTGAGGTCCCAAGGGAAAAACTGTTTTTT. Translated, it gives CSVAEVPREKLFF.

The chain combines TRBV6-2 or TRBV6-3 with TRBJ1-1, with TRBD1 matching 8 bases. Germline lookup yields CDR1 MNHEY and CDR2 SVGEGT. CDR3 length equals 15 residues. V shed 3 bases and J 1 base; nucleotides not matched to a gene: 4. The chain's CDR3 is CASSYPGTGNTEAFF. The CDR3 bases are TGTGCCAGCAGTTATCCCGGGACAGGGAACACTGAAGCTTTCTTT.

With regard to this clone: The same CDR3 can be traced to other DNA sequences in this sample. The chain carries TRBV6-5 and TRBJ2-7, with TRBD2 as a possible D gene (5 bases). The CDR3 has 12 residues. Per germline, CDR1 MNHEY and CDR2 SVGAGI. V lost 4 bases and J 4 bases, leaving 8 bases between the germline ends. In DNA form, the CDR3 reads TGTGCCAGCAGTTCTCGGGGTTACGAGCAGTACTTC. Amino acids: CASSSRGYEQYF.

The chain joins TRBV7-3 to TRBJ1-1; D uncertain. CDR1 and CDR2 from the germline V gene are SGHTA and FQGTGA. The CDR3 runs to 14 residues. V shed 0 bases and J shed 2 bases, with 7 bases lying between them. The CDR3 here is CASSLTSSNTEAFF. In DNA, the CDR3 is TGTGCCAGCAGCTTAACCTCCAGTAACACTGAAGCTTTCTTT.

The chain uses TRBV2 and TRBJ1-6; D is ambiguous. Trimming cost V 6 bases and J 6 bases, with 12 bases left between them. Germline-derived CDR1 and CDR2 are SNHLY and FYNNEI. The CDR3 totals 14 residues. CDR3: CASRETEVNSPLHF. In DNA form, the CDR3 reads TGTGCCAGCAGGGAGACTGAAGTTAATTCACCCCTCCACTTT.

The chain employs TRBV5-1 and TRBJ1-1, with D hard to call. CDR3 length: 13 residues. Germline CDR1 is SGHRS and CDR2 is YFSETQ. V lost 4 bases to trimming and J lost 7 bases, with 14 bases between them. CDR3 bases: TGCGCCAGCAGCAGATCGAGGGAGAGTGAAGCTTTCTTT. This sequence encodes CASSRSRESEAFF.

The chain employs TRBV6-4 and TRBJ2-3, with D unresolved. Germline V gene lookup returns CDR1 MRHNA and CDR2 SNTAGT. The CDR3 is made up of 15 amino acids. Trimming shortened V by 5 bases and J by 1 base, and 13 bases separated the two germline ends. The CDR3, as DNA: TGTGCCAGCAGTTCCCGGGCAGATGGCACAGATACGCAGTATTTT. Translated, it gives CASSSRADGTDTQYF.

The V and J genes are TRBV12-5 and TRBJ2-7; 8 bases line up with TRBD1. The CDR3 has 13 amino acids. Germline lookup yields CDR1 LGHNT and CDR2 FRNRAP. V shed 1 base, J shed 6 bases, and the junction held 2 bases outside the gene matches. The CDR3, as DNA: TGTGCTAGTGGTTTGGGACAGGGGCTCGAGCAGTACTTC. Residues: CASGLGQGLEQYF.

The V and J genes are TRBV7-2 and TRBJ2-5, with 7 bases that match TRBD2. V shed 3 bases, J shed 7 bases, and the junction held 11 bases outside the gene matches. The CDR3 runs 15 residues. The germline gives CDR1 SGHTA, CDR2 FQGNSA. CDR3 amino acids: CASSFPAGWSGTQYF. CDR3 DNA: TGTGCCAGCAGCTTCCCAGCGGGATGGTCGGGGACCCAGTACTTC.

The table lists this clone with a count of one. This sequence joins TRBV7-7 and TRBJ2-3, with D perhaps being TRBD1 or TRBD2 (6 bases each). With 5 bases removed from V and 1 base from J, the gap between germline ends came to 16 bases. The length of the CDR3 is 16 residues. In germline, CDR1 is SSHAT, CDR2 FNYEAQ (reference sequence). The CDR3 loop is CASSPLGAGRTDTQYF. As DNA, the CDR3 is TGTGCCAGCAGCCCCCTGGGGGCGGGGCGCACAGATACGCAGTATTTT.